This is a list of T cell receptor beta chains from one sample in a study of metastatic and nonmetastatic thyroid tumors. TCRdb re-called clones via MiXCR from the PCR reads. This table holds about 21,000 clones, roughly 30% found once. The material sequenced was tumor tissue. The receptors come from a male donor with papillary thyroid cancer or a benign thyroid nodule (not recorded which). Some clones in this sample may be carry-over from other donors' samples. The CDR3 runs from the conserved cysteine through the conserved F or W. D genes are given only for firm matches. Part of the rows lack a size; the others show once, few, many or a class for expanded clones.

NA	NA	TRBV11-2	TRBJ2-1	CASSETGRYNEQFF	TGTGCCAGCAGCGAGACCGGGCGGTACAATGAGCAGTTCTTC
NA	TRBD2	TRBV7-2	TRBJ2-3	CASSLSGAGGPGDTQYF	TGTGCCAGCAGCTTAAGCGGGGCGGGAGGGCCCGGAGATACGCAGTATTTT
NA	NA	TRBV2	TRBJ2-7	CASSENYEQYF	TGTGCCAGCAGTGAAAACTACGAGCAGTACTTC
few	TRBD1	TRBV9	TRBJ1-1	CASQGANTEAFF	TGTGCCTCACAGGGGGCGAACACTGAAGCTTTCTTT
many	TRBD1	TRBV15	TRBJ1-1	CATSSDRGLTEAFF	TGTGCCACCAGCAGTGACAGGGGGCTAACTGAAGCTTTCTTT
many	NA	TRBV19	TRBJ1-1	CASSRMNTEAFF	TGTGCCAGTAGCCGTATGAACACTGAAGCTTTCTTT
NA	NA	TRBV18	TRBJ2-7	CASSPPGPREREQYF	TGTGCCAGCTCACCACCGGGACCCCGAGAGCGGGAGCAGTACTTC
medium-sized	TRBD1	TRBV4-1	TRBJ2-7	CASSQVVIRDRAYEQYF	TGCGCCAGCAGCCAAGTAGTGATCCGGGACAGGGCCTACGAGCAGTACTTC
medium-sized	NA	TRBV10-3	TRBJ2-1	CAIIPETRPNEQFF	TGTGCCATCATCCCAGAGACTCGTCCCAATGAGCAGTTCTTC
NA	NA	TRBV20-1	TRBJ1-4	CSARQGAGRRNEKLFF	TGCAGTGCTAGACAGGGCGCGGGCAGGAGAAATGAAAAACTGTTTTTT
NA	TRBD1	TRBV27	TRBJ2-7	CASSLNRGSYEQYF	TGTGCCAGCAGTTTAAACAGGGGTTCCTACGAGCAGTACTTC
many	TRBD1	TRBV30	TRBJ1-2	CAWSVVGQQTLGYGYTF	TGTGCCTGGAGTGTAGTGGGACAGCAGACCCTGGGTTATGGCTACACCTTC
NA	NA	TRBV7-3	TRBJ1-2	CASSFIPNYVYTF	TGTGCCAGCAGCTTTATCCCTAACTATGTCTACACCTTC
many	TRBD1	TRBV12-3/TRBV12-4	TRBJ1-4	CASRRDSATNEKLFF	TGTGCCAGCAGGCGGGACAGCGCAACTAATGAAAAACTGTTTTTT
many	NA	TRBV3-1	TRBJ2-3	CASKGVDTQYF	TGTGCCAGCAAGGGGGTAGATACGCAGTATTTT
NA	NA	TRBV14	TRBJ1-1	CASSPQGWGTEAFF	TGTGCCAGCAGCCCCCAAGGGTGGGGCACTGAAGCTTTCTTT
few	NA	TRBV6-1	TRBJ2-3	CATHRERGTDTQYF	TGTGCCACTCACAGGGAGAGGGGCACAGATACGCAGTATTTT
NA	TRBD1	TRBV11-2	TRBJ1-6	CASSRDRSNSPLHF	TGTGCCAGCAGCAGGGACAGGTCTAATTCACCCCTCCACTTT
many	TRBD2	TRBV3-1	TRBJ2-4	CASSPTTSGSLAKNIQYF	TGTGCCAGCAGCCCAACCACTAGCGGGAGTTTAGCCAAAAACATTCAGTACTTC
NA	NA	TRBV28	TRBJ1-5	CASSPLVGVMADQPQHF	TGTGCCAGCAGCCCGCTAGTGGGGGTTATGGCCGATCAGCCCCAGCATTTT
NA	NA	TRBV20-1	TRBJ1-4	CSAKDLTTNEKLFF	TGCAGTGCTAAGGACCTGACAACTAATGAAAAACTGTTTTTT
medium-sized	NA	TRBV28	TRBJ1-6	CASRAGWSPLHF	TGTGCCAGCCGGGCGGGTTGGTCACCCCTCCACTTT
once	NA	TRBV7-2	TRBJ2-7	CASSLGDQSYEQYF	TGTGCCAGCAGCTTAGGCGACCAGTCCTACGAGCAGTACTTC
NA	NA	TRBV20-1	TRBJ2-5	CSAIYRTSPETQYF	TGCAGTGCTATATATCGAACTAGCCCTGAGACCCAGTACTTC
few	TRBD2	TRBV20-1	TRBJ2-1	CSARGIDGGTGVVFFF	TGCAGTGCTAGAGGAATTGACGGGGGGACCGGCGTTGTGTTTTTCTTC
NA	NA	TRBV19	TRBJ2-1	CASSIDRLEQFF	TGTGCCAGTAGTATAGATAGACTAGAGCAGTTCTTC
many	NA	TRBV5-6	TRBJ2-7	CASSLGQVYEQYF	TGTGCCAGCAGCTTGGGACAGGTGTACGAGCAGTACTTC
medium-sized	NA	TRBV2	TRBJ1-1	CASSKGEGTEAFF	TGTGCCAGCAGTAAAGGAGAGGGCACTGAAGCTTTCTTT
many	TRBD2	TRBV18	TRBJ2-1	CASSPPGASGRENEQFF	TGTGCCAGCTCACCACCGGGGGCTAGCGGGAGGGAGAATGAGCAGTTCTTC
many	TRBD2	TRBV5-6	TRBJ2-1	CASRRGWTSALF	TGTGCCAGCAGAAGGGGTTGGACTAGCGCACTCTTC
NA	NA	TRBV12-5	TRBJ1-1	CASGFSDGGWNTEAFF	TGTGCTAGTGGTTTTTCCGACGGCGGCTGGAACACTGAAGCTTTCTTT
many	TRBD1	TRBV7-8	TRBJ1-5	CASSPGTGQAGQPQHF	TGTGCCAGCAGCCCCGGTACGGGACAGGCTGGTCAGCCCCAGCATTTT
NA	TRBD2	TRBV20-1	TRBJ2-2	CSARLSGRTYTGELFF	TGCAGTGCTAGATTGAGCGGGAGGACTTACACCGGGGAGCTGTTTTTT
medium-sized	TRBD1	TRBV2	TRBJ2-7	CASSPGQGAGEQYF	TGTGCCAGCAGTCCGGGACAGGGGGCAGGAGAGCAGTACTTC
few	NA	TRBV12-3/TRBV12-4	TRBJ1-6	CASSLTGTPFSPLHF	TGTGCCAGCAGTTTAACAGGGACTCCCTTTTCACCCCTCCACTTT
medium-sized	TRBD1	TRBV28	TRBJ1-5	CASSPETGFDQPQHF	TGTGCCAGCAGTCCAGAGACAGGGTTCGATCAGCCCCAGCATTTT
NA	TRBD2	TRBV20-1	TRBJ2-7	CSARVAGGPVEQYF	TGCAGTGCTAGGGTAGCGGGAGGGCCTGTCGAGCAGTACTTC
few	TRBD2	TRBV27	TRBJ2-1	CANSPLAGGNNEQFF	TGTGCCAACAGTCCTTTAGCGGGAGGGAACAATGAGCAGTTCTTC
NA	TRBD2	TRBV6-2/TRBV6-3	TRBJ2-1	CASSYKSSGGYNEQFF	TGTGCCAGCAGTTACAAGTCTAGCGGGGGGTACAATGAGCAGTTCTTC
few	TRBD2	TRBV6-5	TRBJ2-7	CASSSSTGGLRYEQYF	TGTGCCAGCAGTTCCTCGACGGGGGGACTCAGATACGAGCAGTACTTC
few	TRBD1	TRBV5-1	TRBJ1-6	CASSLVGTGTNSPLHF	TGCGCCAGCAGCTTGGTCGGGACAGGGACTAATTCACCCCTCCACTTT
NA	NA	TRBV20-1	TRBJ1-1	CSPMSPAISNTEAFF	TGCAGTCCCATGTCCCCGGCGATATCCAACACTGAAGCTTTCTTT
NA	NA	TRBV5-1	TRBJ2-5	CASSLGGNQETQYF	TGCGCCAGCAGCTTGGGGGGTAACCAAGAGACCCAGTACTTC
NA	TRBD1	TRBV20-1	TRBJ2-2	CSSRPQGASGELFF	TGCAGTTCCCGGCCACAGGGGGCCTCCGGGGAGCTGTTTTTT
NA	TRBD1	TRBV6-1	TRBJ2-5	CASRQPGQGYLMETQYF	TGTGCCAGCAGACAACCGGGACAGGGGTACTTGATGGAGACCCAGTACTTC
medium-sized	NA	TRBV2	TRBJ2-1	CASILDRSNEQFF	TGTGCCAGCATCCTAGACAGGAGTAATGAGCAGTTCTTC
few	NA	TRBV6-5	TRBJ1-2	CASSYGQYGYTF	TGTGCCAGCAGTTACGGGCAGTATGGCTACACCTTC
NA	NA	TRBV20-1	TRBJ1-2	CSARDPKGYTF	TGCAGTGCTAGAGATCCTAAAGGCTACACCTTC
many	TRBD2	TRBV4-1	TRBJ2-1	CASSLYGTSGNNEQFF	TGCGCCAGCAGCCTCTACGGGACTAGCGGAAACAATGAGCAGTTCTTC
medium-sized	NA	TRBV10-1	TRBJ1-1	CASSESLDPYEAFF	TGCGCCAGCAGTGAGTCGTTGGATCCCTATGAAGCTTTCTTT